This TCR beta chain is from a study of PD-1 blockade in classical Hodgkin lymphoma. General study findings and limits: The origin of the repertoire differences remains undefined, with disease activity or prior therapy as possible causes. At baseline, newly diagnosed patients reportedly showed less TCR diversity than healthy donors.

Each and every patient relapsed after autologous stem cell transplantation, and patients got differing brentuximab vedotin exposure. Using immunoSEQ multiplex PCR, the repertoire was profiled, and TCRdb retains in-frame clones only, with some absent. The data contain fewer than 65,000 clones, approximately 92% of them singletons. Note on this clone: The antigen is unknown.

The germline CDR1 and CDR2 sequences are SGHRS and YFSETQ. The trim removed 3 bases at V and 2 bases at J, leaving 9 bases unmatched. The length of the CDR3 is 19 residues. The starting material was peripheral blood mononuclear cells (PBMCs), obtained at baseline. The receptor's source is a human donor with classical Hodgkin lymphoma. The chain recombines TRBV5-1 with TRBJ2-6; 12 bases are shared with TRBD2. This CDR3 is CASSWELAGGGPGANVLTF. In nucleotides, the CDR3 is TGCGCCAGCAGCTGGGAACTAGCGGGGGGAGGTCCTGGGGCCAACGTCCTGACTTTC.